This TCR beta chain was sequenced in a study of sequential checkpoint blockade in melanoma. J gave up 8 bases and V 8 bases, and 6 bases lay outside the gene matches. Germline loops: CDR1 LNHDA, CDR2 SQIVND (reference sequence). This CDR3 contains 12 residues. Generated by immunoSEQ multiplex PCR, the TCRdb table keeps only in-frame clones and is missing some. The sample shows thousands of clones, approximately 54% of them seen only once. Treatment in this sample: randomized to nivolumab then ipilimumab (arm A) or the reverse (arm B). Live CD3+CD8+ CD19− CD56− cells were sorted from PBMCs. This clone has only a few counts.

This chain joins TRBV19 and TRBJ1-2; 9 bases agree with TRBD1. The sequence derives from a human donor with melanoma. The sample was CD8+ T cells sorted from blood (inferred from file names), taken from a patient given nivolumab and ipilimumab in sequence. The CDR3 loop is CASEQGASGYTF. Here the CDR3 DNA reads TGTGCCAGTGAACAGGGGGCTTCCGGCTACACCTTC.